This T cell receptor (beta chain) was captured by sequencing in a study of shared clonotypes between healthy human individuals. About the study: The cohort comprised a couple of women and a few men. Their ages spanned 18 to 49 years.

Overall study findings and caveats: In general, naive subsets displayed greater estimated richness than memory subsets did. Clonotype sharing across donors was expected to vary with sequencing depth.

The CDR3 runs 17 residues. V lost 3 bases to trimming and J lost 1 base, with 17 bases between them. TCRdb's copy holds only in-frame clones and misses some; the assay was immunoSEQ multiplex PCR. The data show roughly 2.1 million clones, about 93% seen once. CD45RO negativity and positive selection for CCR7 defined naive CD8 cells, a population that excluded terminally differentiated effector memory CD45RA+ cells. Comments on this clone: The antigen is unknown.

The sample comprised naive CD8+ T cells from PBMCs. The chain couples TRBV23-1 to TRBJ2-3; D might be TRBD1 (6 bases). TRBV23-1 is noted as an ORF with a role that remains uncertain. This sequence originates from a man aged 18 to 30 in good health. Some clones in this sample may be carry-over from other donors' samples. CDR3 loop: CASSHSPGHPRTDTQYF. In DNA, the CDR3 is TGCGCCAGCAGTCACTCCCCGGGACACCCCCGCACAGATACGCAGTATTTT.